This is a list of T cell receptor beta chains from one sample in a study of CD8+ T cells in alopecia areata. The repertoire was sequenced with immunoSEQ multiplex PCR; TCRdb's copy has only in-frame clones and lacks some. The top ten hold under 0.55% of the sample, which has roughly 220,000 clones, around two fifths seen once. This specimen consisted of CD4+ T cells sorted from blood, obtained at approximately week 34, from a patient treated with tofacitinib. The receptors shown here come from a human donor with alopecia areata. The CDR3 runs from the conserved cysteine through the conserved F or W. The D gene is left open where the match is weak. The size field is filled for only some rows; it gives once, few, many or a size class.

clone_size,j_call,v_call,d_call,cdr3_aa,cdr3_nt
NA,TRBJ1-5,TRBV30,NA,CAWRRRGSNQPQHF,TGTGCCTGGAGACGCAGAGGGAGCAATCAGCCCCAGCATTTT
NA,TRBJ1-1,TRBV30,NA,CAWSVGDTEAFF,TGTGCCTGGAGTGTAGGGGATACTGAAGCTTTCTTT
NA,TRBJ1-1,TRBV5-1,NA,CASSLQGRANTEAFF,TGCGCCAGCAGCTTGCAGGGGAGGGCGAACACTGAAGCTTTCTTT
NA,TRBJ1-1,TRBV5-1,TRBD1,CASSFGQGITEAFF,TGCGCCAGCAGCTTCGGACAGGGGATCACTGAAGCTTTCTTT
NA,TRBJ1-5,TRBV7-9,NA,CASSLLLGSQHF,TGTGCCAGCAGCTTATTGTTGGGTTCCCAGCATTTT
NA,TRBJ1-1,TRBV19,TRBD1,CASSIPGQTTEAFF,TGTGCCAGTAGTATCCCGGGACAGACAACTGAAGCTTTCTTT
NA,TRBJ1-6,TRBV27,TRBD1,CASSLSPRTGGRFYNSPLHF,TGTGCCAGCAGTTTAAGCCCACGGACAGGCGGCCGGTTCTATAATTCACCCCTCCACTTT
NA,TRBJ2-7,TRBV6-5,TRBD1,CASSQQGVIYEQYF,TGTGCCAGCAGTCAACAGGGGGTAATCTACGAGCAGTACTTC
few,TRBJ1-6,TRBV7-9,NA,CASSLATGGSSPLHF,TGTGCCAGCAGCTTAGCGACAGGCGGTTCCTCACCCCTCCACTTT
few,TRBJ1-6,TRBV4-2,NA,CASSHRPDRGSPLHF,TGTGCCAGCAGCCATAGACCAGATCGGGGTTCACCCCTCCACTTT
once,TRBJ2-3,TRBV30,NA,CAWSAGNTDTQYF,TGTGCCTGGAGCGCCGGGAACACAGATACGCAGTATTTT
NA,TRBJ2-3,TRBV4-1,NA,CASSQENGDSTDTQYF,TGCGCCAGCAGCCAAGAAAATGGGGACAGCACAGATACGCAGTATTTT
NA,TRBJ2-5,TRBV25-1,NA,CASSELETQYF,TGTGCCAGCAGTGAATTAGAGACCCAGTACTTC
NA,TRBJ1-1,TRBV19,NA,CASSPRTNTEAFF,TGTGCCAGTAGTCCCCGGACGAACACTGAAGCTTTCTTT
NA,TRBJ1-1,TRBV18,NA,CASSPGEGTEAFF,TGTGCCAGCTCCCCAGGGGAGGGGACTGAAGCTTTCTTT
NA,TRBJ1-2,TRBV2,TRBD1,CASSGQGLANYGYTF,TGTGCCAGCAGTGGACAGGGGCTTGCTAACTATGGCTACACCTTC
few,TRBJ1-2,TRBV5-1,NA,CASSLRQGNYGYTF,TGCGCCAGCAGCCTTCGCCAGGGGAACTATGGCTACACCTTC
NA,TRBJ2-7,TRBV18,TRBD1,CASSTLRKITGGGYEQYF,TGTGCCAGCTCAACCCTCCGCAAAATAACAGGGGGAGGCTACGAGCAGTACTTC
few,TRBJ2-1,TRBV7-9,NA,CASSLQPTLRGDEQFF,TGTGCCAGCAGCTTACAACCTACGCTCAGGGGAGATGAGCAGTTCTTC
NA,TRBJ1-5,TRBV7-2,NA,CASSLLRGNNQPQHF,TGTGCCAGCAGCTTATTAAGGGGAAACAATCAGCCCCAGCATTTT
NA,TRBJ2-7,TRBV4-2,TRBD2,CASSLSPGGRAHEQYF,TGTGCCAGCAGCCTCAGTCCCGGCGGGAGGGCCCACGAGCAGTACTTC
NA,TRBJ2-6,TRBV30,NA,CAWSDGGPGANVLTF,TGTGCCTGGAGTGACGGGGGTCCCGGGGCCAACGTCCTGACTTTC
NA,TRBJ2-1,TRBV5-1,TRBD2,CASSLSSGGHNEQFF,TGCGCCAGCAGCTTGTCTAGCGGGGGCCACAATGAGCAGTTCTTC
NA,TRBJ2-7,TRBV9,NA,CASSGPSSHEQYF,TGTGCCAGCAGCGGACCCTCCTCCCACGAGCAGTACTTC
NA,TRBJ1-1,TRBV11-2,TRBD1,CASSEGRQGNEAFF,TGTGCCAGCAGCGAAGGGCGACAGGGGAATGAAGCTTTCTTT
NA,TRBJ1-2,TRBV30,NA,CAWSSSGAVIGYTF,TGTGCCTGGAGCTCAAGCGGGGCCGTTATAGGCTACACCTTC
few,TRBJ2-1,TRBV7-2,NA,CASSPTGGAGRNEQFF,TGTGCCAGCAGCCCCACCGGGGGTGCGGGGAGGAATGAGCAGTTCTTC
few,TRBJ1-3,TRBV29-1,NA,CSVFRDSGNTIYF,TGCAGCGTCTTCCGTGACTCTGGAAACACCATATATTTT
NA,TRBJ2-3,TRBV2,NA,CASSLLGTSTDTQYF,TGTGCCAGCAGTTTGCTGGGTACTAGCACAGATACGCAGTATTTT
few,TRBJ2-7,TRBV5-5,NA,CASSFRDTSSYEQYF,TGTGCCAGCAGTTTTAGGGATACTAGCTCCTACGAGCAGTACTTC
few,TRBJ1-2,TRBV30,NA,CAWTGQPTNYGYTF,TGTGCCTGGACTGGACAGCCCACTAACTATGGCTACACCTTC
NA,TRBJ1-5,TRBV19,NA,CASSIPTVNKPQHF,TGTGCCAGTAGTATCCCGACAGTTAATAAGCCCCAGCATTTT
NA,TRBJ2-2,TRBV6-5,NA,CASSYSKRANTGELFF,TGTGCCAGCAGTTACTCTAAGCGTGCGAACACCGGGGAGCTGTTTTTT
few,TRBJ2-2,TRBV2,TRBD1,CASRTTGSNTGELFF,TGTGCCAGCAGGACGACAGGGTCGAACACCGGGGAGCTGTTTTTT
few,TRBJ2-1,TRBV6-6,TRBD1,CASSYGGQGIDEQFF,TGTGCCAGCAGTTACGGGGGACAGGGTATCGATGAGCAGTTCTTC
few,TRBJ1-4,TRBV6-6,TRBD1,CASSQTGGGEKLFF,TGTGCCAGCAGCCAGACAGGGGGCGGTGAAAAACTGTTTTTT
NA,TRBJ2-3,TRBV11-2,TRBD1,CASSSRTGYTDTQYF,TGTGCCAGCAGCTCACGGACAGGGTACACAGATACGCAGTATTTT
NA,TRBJ1-5,TRBV6-6,TRBD1,CASSTGTGGGQPQHF,TGTGCCAGCAGTACCGGGACAGGGGGCGGGCAGCCCCAGCATTTT
NA,TRBJ2-7,TRBV6-5,TRBD2,CATLGGSGGSYEQYF,TGTGCCACCCTCGGGGGTAGCGGGGGGAGCTACGAGCAGTACTTC
few,TRBJ1-1,TRBV29-1,NA,CSVLDMNTEAFF,TGCAGCGTCCTCGATATGAACACTGAAGCTTTCTTT
NA,TRBJ1-2,TRBV29-1,NA,CSVEDQGRGGYTF,TGCAGCGTTGAGGATCAGGGCCGGGGAGGCTACACCTTC
NA,TRBJ2-1,TRBV2,TRBD2,CASSSSTTSGRAFGVSHEQFF,TGTGCCAGCAGTTCCTCCACGACTAGCGGGAGGGCCTTTGGTGTTTCGCATGAGCAGTTCTTC
few,TRBJ2-5,TRBV5-1,TRBD1,CASSRGDRDQETQYF,TGCGCCAGCAGCAGGGGAGACAGGGACCAAGAGACCCAGTACTTC
NA,TRBJ1-2,TRBV30,NA,CAWSVDRLANYGYTF,TGTGCCTGGAGTGTAGACAGGCTAGCTAACTATGGCTACACCTTC
NA,TRBJ1-1,TRBV27,TRBD1,CASSLSPTGETEAFF,TGTGCCAGCAGTTTATCCCCTACAGGGGAAACTGAAGCTTTCTTT
many,TRBJ2-7,TRBV5-1,TRBD1,CASTLDRLDYEQYF,TGCGCCAGCACCTTGGACAGGCTAGACTACGAGCAGTACTTC
few,TRBJ2-1,TRBV5-4,NA,CASSSKKGRDSYNEQFF,TGTGCCAGCAGTTCGAAAAAGGGCCGTGACTCCTACAATGAGCAGTTCTTC